This T cell receptor beta chain was obtained from a study of T cell repertoires in cytomegalovirus infection. The overall study: Public TCR beta signatures provided an indication of both CMV infection and a matching HLA type. Study outcomes and limitations: What dominated the ex vivo response were HLA-C-restricted CMV-specific TCR beta clonotypes. There were carriers of CMV plus the relevant HLA, and cumulative public TCR beta family frequency identified them.

This clonotype showed up many times. Its antigen is not known. TCRdb independently ran MiXCR on the reads; one entry per CDR3 protein. The sample records approximately 320,000 distinct CDR3 sequences, approximately 9.5% being singletons. Sequenced material: PBMCs. The receptor comes from a human donor in good health (CMV status not recorded). Some clones in this sample may be carry-over from other donors' samples.

The CDR3 is CASSRETRNTEAFF. The CDR3 DNA reads TGTGCCAGCAGCCGAGAGACAAGGAACACTGAAGCTTTCTTT. J is TRBJ1-1 and V is TRBV7-2; no firm D call. This CDR3 is built from 14 residues. Germline assignment: CDR1 SGHTA and CDR2 FQGNSA. V shed 5 bases and J shed 1 base, with 11 bases lying between them.